Shown below are 21 T cell receptor beta chains from a single sample sequenced in a study of tumor-infiltrating lymphocytes in primary liver carcinoma. Investigators took RNA and DNA out together from roughly 18-30 mg of unsorted bulk tissue. TCR beta cDNA was made from 500 ng total RNA with a constant-region primer. ARM-PCR was slightly modified, and three nested multiplex PCR rounds with it gave rise to the TCR beta libraries. Each of the first two PCR rounds ran approximately 10 cycles with TRBV1-TRBV30 forward and C-beta reverse primers. TCRdb processed the multiplex PCR reads anew with MiXCR; each CDR3 protein has one entry. The table shows about 78,000 distinct CDR3 sequences, with 71% occurring only once. Sequenced material: liver tumor tissue from sampling region 4. The subset: tumor region T4, right-lateral pole. Receptor source: a woman between 55 and 75 years old with primary liver carcinoma and hepatitis B virus infection.

Comments on this clonotype: A junction end diverges from the germline sequence, so it may reflect a read error. This chain links TRBV12-3 or TRBV12-4 with TRBJ2-7; no clear D gene. This CDR3 is built from 14 residues. This chain's CDR3 is CASSLASGSYEQHF. DNA for the CDR3: TGTGCCAGCAGTTTAGCTTCTGGGTCCTACGAGCAGCACTTC.

For this clonotype: The CDR3 does not close with the conserved phenylalanine or tryptophan, likely indicating a read error. The DNA is left out, because the CDR3 cannot be placed on it with certainty; the CDR3 is given as TCRdb lists it. This chain connects TRBV4-1 to TRBJ2-3; the tabulated D call, TRBD1, remains unverified against the DNA. Counting both end residues, the CDR3 totals 14 amino acids. The germline V gene has CDR1 MGHRA and CDR2 YSYEKL. The CDR3 here is CTSSRTRDPDTRYL.

Of note for this clonotype: A junction end diverges from the germline sequence, so it may reflect a read error. The chain is built from TRBV29-1 and TRBJ2-2; TRBD2 agrees at 9 bases. The length of the CDR3 is 14 residues. Germline V gene sequence: CDR1 SQVTM, CDR2 ANQGSEA. CDR3 coding DNA: TGCAGCGCTGAAGGGACTAGCAGGACCGGGGAGCTCTTTTTT. Protein: CSAEGTSRTGELFF.

Notes on this clonotype: A junction end diverges from the germline sequence, so it may reflect a read error. This rearrangement joins TRBV28 to TRBJ1-2; weak D call: TRBD1 (5 bases). The CDR3 loop spans 16 amino acids. The germline CDR1 and CDR2 sequences are MDHEN and SYDVKM. The CDR3 spells CVSSLSWLGGTYGYTF. The DNA of the CDR3 is TGTGTCAGCAGTTTATCTTGGCTGGGGGGGACCTATGGCTACACCTTC.

This clonotype was observed a handful of times. This chain links TRBV7-9 with TRBJ2-5; D unresolved. Trimming stripped 5 bases from V and 2 bases from J, with 6 bases between. CDR1 and CDR2 from the germline V gene are SEHNR and FQNEAQ (reference sequence). This CDR3 contains 12 residues. The CDR3 reads CASSPRQETQYF. DNA of the CDR3: TGTGCCAGCAGCCCGCGACAAGAGACCCAGTACTTC.

Note on this clonotype: At one end, the junction sequence differs from germline, possibly due to a read error. This chain uses TRBV6-5 with TRBJ2-1; possible D gene TRBD2, 8 bases. This CDR3 is built from 20 residues. CDR1 and CDR2 (germline): MNHEY, SVGAGI. The CDR3 DNA reads as TGCGCCAGCAGTTACGTAAGGGGGCGCGGAGGCGGGAGGACCTACAATGAGCAGCTCTTC. This codes for CASSYVRGRGGGRTYNEQLF.

Comments on this clonotype: One end of the junction varies from germline; a read error may be responsible. The chain employs TRBV30 and TRBJ2-7; D might be TRBD1 (7 bases). CDR1 is GTSNPN and CDR2 is SVGIG in the germline V gene (reference sequence). CDR3 length equals 12 residues. The CDR3 region has the DNA TGTGCCTCGGAAGGACAGGTTCGGGAGCAGTATTTC. Protein sequence: CASEGQVREQYF.

The rearrangement joins TRBV6-1 to TRBJ2-2; 10 bases match TRBD2. The CDR3 spans 17 residues. CDR1 is MNHNS and CDR2 is SASEGT in the germline V gene. The CDR3 DNA is TGTGTCGGCAGTGTAAGGCCTAGCGGGAGTCTTTCCGGGGAGCTGTTTTTT. This codes for CVGSVRPSGSLSGELFF.

Ten or more counts support this clonotype. The gene calls are TRBV28 and TRBJ1-1; 7 positions agree with TRBD1. Germline V gives CDR1 MDHEN, CDR2 SYDVKM. Trimming cost V 5 bases and J 3 bases; bases outside gene matches: 6. The CDR3 is made up of 14 amino acids. The CDR3 loop reads CASSLGGRYTEAFF. CDR3 sequence (DNA): TGTGCCAGCAGTCTAGGGGGCAGGTACACTGAAGCTTTCTTT.

The chain uses TRBV12-3 or TRBV12-4 and TRBJ2-4; D ambiguous. V gave up 9 bases and J gave up 5 bases, with 11 bases separating them. This CDR3 comprises 12 residues. In DNA, the CDR3 is TGTGCCAGTAGTCCCATGGAAAACATTCAGTACTTC. It codes for CASSPMENIQYF.

About this clonotype itself: This CDR3 fails to terminate in the conserved phenylalanine or tryptophan, so it likely reflects a read error. CDR3 amino acids: CASRGQSNTKAFS. The CDR3 DNA sequence: TGCGCCAGCAGGGGACAGTCGAACACTAAAGCTTTCTCT. The chain has TRBV10-2 and TRBJ1-1; 7 bases are shared with TRBD1. The CDR3 is 13 amino acids. Germline lookup yields CDR1 WSHSY and CDR2 SAAADI.

With respect to this clonotype: One junction end does not reproduce the germline sequence, and a read error may be involved. The V gene is TRBV11-3, the J gene TRBJ1-1; D is ambiguous. The germline gives CDR1 SGHNT, CDR2 YENEEA. CDR3 length: 14 amino acids. CDR3 nucleotide sequence: TGTACCAGTAGCTTCGGTACAGTGAACACGGAAGCTTCCTTT. Protein: CTSSFGTVNTEASF.

Note on this clonotype: Just one base apart from a much larger clone, this may be a read error. The chain recombines TRBV28 with TRBJ2-7; possibly TRBD1 or TRBD2 for D (5 bases each). This CDR3 is built from 15 residues. The germline V and J ends were trimmed by 6 bases and 5 bases, with 20 bases remaining between them. The V gene's germline CDR1 is MDHEN and CDR2 SYDVKM. The CDR3, as DNA: TGTGCCAGCAGGTCCACCAGGGCCCCGGGGAACGAGCAGTACTTC. Translating it yields CASRSTRAPGNEQYF.

In the case of this clonotype: One end of the junction is discordant with germline, which a read error may explain. The genes are TRBV11-3 and TRBJ1-2; 7 bases fit TRBD1. The CDR3 spans 13 residues. In germline, CDR1 is SGHNT, CDR2 YENEEA. The CDR3 DNA reads as TGTGCTGGCAGCTTGACAGGGAACTATGGCTATACCTTC. Translation: CAGSLTGNYGYTF.

V and J are TRBV28 and TRBJ2-7, with 9 bases fitting TRBD2. With V trimmed by 2 bases and J by 4 bases, 9 bases remained unmatched. Germline CDR1 is MDHEN and CDR2 is SYDVKM. The CDR3 runs to 16 residues. The CDR3 sequence: CASSLQVLAGKYEQYF. The CDR3 DNA is TGTGCCAGCAGTTTACAAGTCCTAGCGGGAAAGTACGAGCAGTACTTC.

Comment on this clonotype: Just one base apart from a much larger clone, this may be a read error. The V gene is TRBV6-2 or TRBV6-3, the J gene TRBJ1-5, with a weak D call TRBD1 (5 bases). This CDR3 region has 17 residues. Germline assignment: CDR1 MNHEY and CDR2 SVGEGT. The CDR3 here is CASSYSSGGVGNQPRHF. CDR3 in DNA: TGTGCCAGCAGTTACTCGAGTGGGGGGGTAGGCAATCAGCCCCGGCATTTT.

Concerning this clonotype itself: A read error may produce the germline difference seen at one junction end. V and J are TRBV5-1 and TRBJ2-7, with D maybe TRBD1 (5 bases). The germline V gene encodes CDR1 SGHRS and CDR2 YFSETQ. This CDR3 has 14 amino acids. CDR3 amino acids: CASSFDSQVYEQYF. The CDR3 DNA follows: TGCGCCAGCAGCTTCGACAGCCAAGTCTACGAGCAATACTTC.

A remark on this clonotype: At one of its ends the junction is not consistent with the germline gene, which may arise from a read error. The chain joins TRBV11-2 to TRBJ1-1, with D possibly matching TRBD1 (5 bases). The germline gives CDR1 SGHAT, CDR2 FQNNGV. There are 16 residues in the CDR3. The CDR3 protein is CASSPPGGTRTTEAFF. The CDR3 nucleotides are TGTGCTAGCAGCCCTCCCGGGGGGACGCGTACCACTGAAGCTTTCTTT.

Remarks on this clonotype: Germline and junction disagree at one end, which may indicate a read error. This chain uses TRBV11-2 with TRBJ1-2; the match to TRBD1 covers 8 bases. The CDR3 is 14 residues long. Germline V gives CDR1 SGHAT, CDR2 FQNNGV. The CDR3 DNA reads TGCGCCAGCAGCCTAATCGGACAGGGCTATGACTACACCTTC. Residues: CASSLIGQGYDYTF.

The chain combines TRBV6-6 with TRBJ2-7; perhaps TRBD2 as D (5 bases). Trimming cost V 6 bases and J 7 bases, with 16 bases left between them. CDR3 length: 13 residues. From germline, CDR1 is MNHNY and CDR2 SVGAGI (reference sequence). This chain's CDR3 is CASSRTQGSEQYF. The CDR3 DNA sequence: TGTGCCAGCAGCCGTACACAAGGGAGTGAGCAGTACTTC.

Of note for this clonotype: No conserved phenylalanine or tryptophan is present at the end of the CDR3, so a read error is the likely explanation. The CDR3 DNA reads as TGTGCCAGCAGCTTAAACAAGGGTCAAGAGACCCAGTACTTA. Translating it yields CASSLNKGQETQYL. The chain is built from TRBV11-2 and TRBJ2-5; the D is unclear. Germline V gives CDR1 SGHAT, CDR2 FQNNGV. The V end lost 2 bases, the J end lost 2 bases, and 9 bases lay between the germline ends. CDR3 length: 14 residues.